This T cell receptor (beta chain) was recorded in a study of cytomegalovirus exposure and HLA in healthy donors (dated by TCRdb to about 2017). Notes on the research overall: An earlier analysis of several hundred of the donors reported 250 to 300 Gb of sequence data and roughly 100 million unique TCR beta sequences from roughly 180 million T cells. Donor age, sex, ethnicity and CMV serostatus were compiled alongside the repertoire data. Four or five DR-DQ haplotypes were handled as single units for association and clustering, since linkage in the cohort was strong. The study combined high-throughput TCR immunosequencing, statistical association of individual TCRs with disease status, and machine learning to predict cytomegalovirus infection status. The later analysis used no new phenotypic data to find candidate immune exposures, relying instead on TCR beta sequences and their occurrence across donors. Of the 398 genotyped donors, around 81% fell in the genetic ancestry cluster associated with self-reported Caucasian donors. A later analysis re-analyzed previously published TCR beta repertoires from 666 donors and added high-resolution HLA genotyping to study TCR occurrence patterns. All discovery cohort repertoires had been generated on a single sequencing platform. Besides the first cohort of roughly 700 subjects, a separate validation cohort made up of 95 to 150 different subjects was used. In a later genetic analysis, genome-wide SNP genotypes for about 55% of the 666 donors were used, and that subset was treated as a discovery cohort. Using immunosequencing, the study profiled T cell repertoires from 666 subjects and related those repertoires to cytomegalovirus serostatus. An early release covering approximately 600 HLA-typed donors comprised about 300 gigabases of sequencing data and around 85 million unique TCR sequences. Among around 400 genotyped donors of the cohort, an average of roughly 240,000 unique TCR beta nucleotide sequences were sequenced per donor, 15% to 20% of them non-productive. Typing coverage varied by locus: about 629-640 donors for A, B, C, DRB1 and DQB1; 522 for DQA1; about 590 for DPA1; approximately 490 for DPB1. The study aimed to test whether signatures of past pathogen exposure could be identified by cataloging public T cell receptors. HLA typing covered class I and class II loci at four-digit resolution. An earlier analysis of 587 of the donors used high-throughput TCR beta sequencing to judge whether each TCR beta V gene segment behaved as functional or pseudogenic.

CDR1 MNHEY and CDR2 SVGAGI are derived from the germline V gene. Trimming at the junction amounts to 0 bases on V and 6 bases on J, and the germline ends lie 9 bases apart. The CDR3 runs 13 amino acids, cysteine and phenylalanine included. Only the CDR3 portion is preserved as DNA: 39 bases, with reading frame beginning at the first base. The cohort was made up of 500 to 800 healthy bone marrow donors. Cohort members were all nominally healthy when sampled, although unrecorded immune exposures were likely present. The donor tested CMV seropositive, placing the donor among the 250 to 350 seropositive members of the cohort. A peripheral blood sample was provided by each donor, and peripheral blood mononuclear cells were used for TCR beta sequencing. The Qiagen DNeasy Blood Extraction Kit was used to extract genomic DNA from the blood cell samples. Details on this clone: This clone's antigen is unknown. No clone much larger than this one lies a single base away; base qualities are absent.

The library was produced with the immunoSEQ multiplex PCR assay. For the multiplex PCR, a mixture combining 60 forward primers for TCR Vbeta segments and 13 reverse primers for TCR Jbeta segments was used. The CDR3 region of rearranged TCR beta genes was amplified from genomic DNA by a multiplex PCR assay. The amplified TCR beta libraries were sequenced on the Illumina HiSeq System as 87-base-pair reads. Per the source publication's procedure: A later analysis tallied 75 million to 95 million unique TCR beta chains across the 666 repertoires, and about 12 million of those chains were shared by two or more donors. A nearest-neighbor algorithm error-corrected the raw reads and collapsed the reads into unique sequences, merging closely related sequences to remove PCR and sequencing errors. V, D and J gene segments were assigned by aligning CDR3 sequences to IMGT reference sequences. For a sequence to be retained, at least a six-nucleotide match to both a V gene segment and a J gene segment was required. Rearrangements were called productive when the CDR3 lacked stop codons and stayed in frame with V and J; all others were non-productive. Following IMGT convention, CDR3 was defined as the stretch from the second conserved V-encoded cysteine up to the conserved J-encoded phenylalanine. The earlier analysis of 587 of the donors excluded sequences that lacked an unambiguous match to a single V gene segment. An earlier analysis of a few hundred of the donors called V segments functional above 56.7% productive rearrangements and segregating when the between-donor standard deviation exceeded 5%. A statistical classification framework was built for diagnosing cytomegalovirus status from the catalog of TCR beta chain sequences. V and J gene assignment, in a later analysis, came from comparing TCR nucleotide sequences with IMGT/GENE-DB human TR gene sequences. A later analysis assigned CDR3 sequences and most-parsimonious VDJ recombination scenarios with the TCRdist pipeline. A later analysis defined each TCR beta chain by its CDR3 amino acid sequence plus V-gene family, and excluded reads lacking a unique V-gene family. A later analysis removed 550 to 650 highly shared, low-generation-probability nucleotide sequences to deal with suspected cross-contamination and a sequencing artifact. A later analysis calculated a clonal expansion index for each public chain from normalized within-repertoire ranks of inferred template counts. A later analysis computed generation probabilities with a VDJ recombination model fitted to out-of-frame rearrangements, and checked the results against IGoR. A later analysis scored TCR-TCR, TCR-HLA and TCR-CMV co-occurrence with hypergeometric tests, applying a repertoire-size bias correction to TCR pairs. To estimate false discovery rates, a later analysis permuted the HLA or CMV assignments 20 times. In a later analysis, co-occurring TCRs were grouped using DBSCAN, and TCRdist sequence similarity was added for clustering within HLA-allele-positive subsets. For co-occurrence clustering, repertoires with fewer than 30,000 or more than 120,000 public chains were excluded, along with about five repertoires with anomalous nucleotide sharing. In TCRdb, the immuneACCESS table is reduced to in-frame sequences with V and J assigned. These tables do not hold every clone; where another copy was compared, an unresolved V gene accounts for under half, and the others remain unexplained. That table is the source of V, J and clone size, and D and trimming were worked out from the DNA. Counted in this sample were more than 110,000 clones; about 80% of them appeared once. Of the sample, 1% to 1.5% is held by the ten largest clones.

Findings and caveats that apply to the study as a whole: Assigning TCR associations to individual alleles was difficult when HLA alleles, especially DR and DQ, strongly co-occurred. In this cohort, only TCR beta chains were sequenced, and detectable features were limited by the absence of alpha or paired-chain data. A later genetic analysis associated a missense DCLRE1C variant with V-gene and J-gene trimming of TCR beta chains, and an independent cohort replicated the association. A few of the identified cytomegalovirus-associated TCR beta chains were confirmed in vitro to be specific for cytomegalovirus antigens. A further reported finding was that TCR beta sequences accurately predicted the HLA-A and HLA-B alleles for most subjects in the first cohort. Cytomegalovirus status was reported to be diagnosed by the classifier with high specificity and sensitivity in both the original and validation cohorts. A later analysis associated 15,000 to 20,000 TCR beta sequences with specific HLA alleles at a false discovery rate of 0.05. Most TCR sequences were seen in very few donors, while some public TCRs were found in many individuals. In the study, around 150 TCR beta chains were listed as associated with cytomegalovirus. The sequencing pipeline was judged likely to have produced a cluster of highly shared sequence variants as a technical artifact. In a later genetic analysis, fewer N-insertions in productive TCRs were reported among donors in an Asian-associated ancestry cluster than the approximately 670-donor mean. Some IMGT-functional V segments, including TRBV6-2 and TRBV6-3, could not be distinguished by the 87-base-pair reads and were therefore excluded. HLA typing was unavailable for some donors at each locus, so association tests used only the typed subset. Because counts were too low, more than 15 rarely observed V segments, including chromosome 9 orphons, were excluded from the earlier analysis of 587 of the donors. The presence/absence analyses assumed that sequencing depth was roughly uniform across donors, and that assumption may not be true. In an earlier analysis of fewer than 700 of the donors, most TCR beta V segments appeared in productive rearrangements about 87% or about 30% of the time, broadly matching IMGT annotations. Correlated functional status among segregating V segments might be attributable to linkage disequilibrium, but an unknown experimental factor could not be ruled out. According to a later analysis, parvovirus B19, influenza, CMV and Epstein-Barr virus appeared linked to several top co-occurrence clusters. According to a later analysis, most CMV-associated TCR beta chains appeared to be HLA-restricted, and the HLA associations seemed to be driven largely by CMV exposure. The only immune exposure information available for the cohort was CMV serostatus. It was suggested by the authors that the approach could potentially be generalized to other disease states and immunological phenotypes. A later analysis found that TCR association rates varied across HLA loci, with DRB1 alleles showing the most associated TCRs and HLA-C alleles the fewest. In a later analysis, HLA-associated TCR beta chains were found to be more clonally expanded and to have lower generation probabilities than equally common non-associated chains.

The TCR sequence derives from a male donor in good health and CMV-seropositive. The chain couples TRBV6-5 to TRBJ2-7; the D gene identity is not certain. The sample taken for sequencing was PBMCs. CDR3 region: CASSYSNRGEQYF. Read as DNA, the sequence is TGTGCCAGCAGTTACTCGAACCGAGGCGAGCAGTACTTC.